The rows below give T cell receptor beta chains drawn from one sample of a study of liver allograft versus peripheral blood T cells. Each CDR3 protein gets one entry after TCRdb re-called the reads with MiXCR. The table shows over 5,500 distinct CDR3 sequences, with approximately 15% occurring only once. These receptor sequences come from a human patient who had a liver transplant. The T cells may come from the graft donor. The CDR3 runs from the conserved cysteine through the conserved F or W. A D gene is named only where the DNA matches it firmly. Rows give clone size only sometimes, using once, few, many, or a class for an expanded clone.

V gene	CDR3 length	D gene	J gene	clone size	CDR3 DNA	CDR3 protein
TRBV6-5	13	NA	TRBJ1-5	NA	TGTGCCAGCAGCAAAAATAGCAATCAGCCCCAGCATTTT	CASSKNSNQPQHF
TRBV19	11	NA	TRBJ2-7	medium-sized	TGTGCCAGTAGTATCGACTACGAGCAGTACTTC	CASSIDYEQYF
TRBV6-5	15	NA	TRBJ2-6	medium-sized	TGTGCCAGCAGTTACGTGAGCTCTGGGGCCAACGTCCTGACTTTC	CASSYVSSGANVLTF
TRBV24-1	14	NA	TRBJ2-1	medium-sized	TGTGCCACCAGTGATTGGCAGGGTTTCAATGAGCAGTTCTTC	CATSDWQGFNEQFF
TRBV13	14	TRBD1	TRBJ2-1	medium-sized	TGTGCCAGCAGCGAGACAGGGGGCAGTAATGAGCAGTTCTTC	CASSETGGSNEQFF
TRBV9	14	NA	TRBJ1-6	medium-sized	TGTGCCAGGAAGGGGCCCGACTATAATTCACCCCTCCACTTT	CARKGPDYNSPLHF
TRBV15	14	NA	TRBJ2-2	NA	TGTGTCACCAGCAGATACGCGAACACCGGGGAGCTGTTTTTT	CVTSRYANTGELFF
TRBV12-3/TRBV12-4	15	NA	TRBJ2-3	NA	TGTGCCAGCAGTTTAGTCTCTGGGAGCACAGATACGCAGTATTTT	CASSLVSGSTDTQYF
TRBV20-1	16	NA	TRBJ1-2	many	TGCAGTGCTAGAGGTACCACCAACAGGGAGGGCTATGGCTACACCTTC	CSARGTTNREGYGYTF
TRBV6-2/TRBV6-3	13	NA	TRBJ1-1	many	TGTGCCAGCAGTTACATTGGGAACACTGAAGCTTTCTTT	CASSYIGNTEAFF
TRBV7-9	18	TRBD2	TRBJ2-2	medium-sized	TGTGCCAGCAGCCATCCTGGGGGGGGACCACTTAACACCGGGGAGCTGTTTTTT	CASSHPGGGPLNTGELFF
TRBV7-9	15	NA	TRBJ1-5	NA	TGTGCCAGCAGCTCAGGGGTCTCAGGCAATCAGCCCCAGCATTTT	CASSSGVSGNQPQHF
TRBV15	13	NA	TRBJ2-7	NA	TGTGCCGCGAGGGAAGGCGGTGACTACGAGCAGTACTTC	CAAREGGDYEQYF
TRBV11-2	13	NA	TRBJ2-7	NA	TGTGCCAGCAGCCCCGGACGGTCCTACGAGCAGTACTTC	CASSPGRSYEQYF
TRBV6-1	16	TRBD1	TRBJ2-7	few	TGTGCCAGCAGTGTCAGGGTGGGGACAGGGTGGTCCGAGCAGTACTTC	CASSVRVGTGWSEQYF